One sample yielded the 14 T cell receptor beta chains listed below, sequenced in a study of OX40 agonist ivuxolimab in advanced cancers. The library relied on the immunoSEQ multiplex PCR assay. TCRdb obtained this table from immuneACCESS and retained in-frame rearrangements with V and J assigned. These tables miss some clones; where compared with another copy, unresolved V genes account for less than half of the shortfall, and the remainder is unexplained. Across this sample there are tens of thousands of clones, with under 80% seen only once. The ten largest account for approximately 5% of the sample. The sample consisted of CD4+ or CD8+ T cells sorted from blood, taken in a trial of the OX40 agonist ivuxolimab. Receptors originate from an adult with an advanced solid tumor such as melanoma, head and neck, liver or kidney cancer.

This chain uses TRBV29-1 with TRBJ1-2; TRBD1 matches 7 bases. V lost 7 bases, J lost 2 bases, and 10 bases stayed unmatched. From germline, CDR1 is SQVTM and CDR2 ANQGSEA. The CDR3 length is 14 residues. CDR3 coding DNA: TGCAGCGCAACCCAGGGACAGCGGAACTATGGCTACACCTTC. Encoded protein: CSATQGQRNYGYTF.

The V and J genes are TRBV11-3 and TRBJ2-7; 8 positions agree with TRBD2. Trimming took 6 bases from V and 6 from J; bases not matched to a gene: 4. Germline V gene data show CDR1 as SGHNT and CDR2 as YENEEA. This CDR3 has 12 amino acids. CDR3 residues: CASSLAGFEQYF. CDR3 sequence (DNA): TGTGCCAGCAGTCTAGCGGGTTTCGAGCAGTACTTC.

This clone was recorded a few times. This chain links TRBV28 with TRBJ1-5, with D tentatively TRBD1 (5 bases). CDR3 length: 15 amino acids. With 4 bases removed from V and 2 bases from J, the gap between germline ends came to 12 bases. Germline V CDR1 and CDR2: MDHEN, SYDVKM. The CDR3 nucleotides are TGTGCCAGCAGTTACGAGGGGCAAGGCAATCAGCCCCAGCATTTT. Residues: CASSYEGQGNQPQHF.

This clone was found a few times. V usage is TRBV27 and J usage is TRBJ2-3; possible D gene TRBD1, 6 bases. There are 16 residues in the CDR3. V was trimmed by 5 bases and J by 2 bases, leaving 17 bases between them. Germline values: CDR1 MNHEY, CDR2 SMNVEV (reference sequence). CDR3 sequence: CASSTQTGVDTDTQYF. DNA for the CDR3: TGTGCCAGCAGTACCCAGACAGGCGTCGACACAGATACGCAGTATTTT.

The rearrangement joins TRBV27 to TRBJ2-1; D gene ambiguous. The CDR3 consists of 15 residues. V lost 6 bases and J 0 bases, leaving 12 bases between the germline ends. The germline CDR1 and CDR2 sequences are MNHEY and SMNVEV (reference sequence). CDR3 in amino acids: CASSPQRDSYNEQFF. CDR3 DNA: TGTGCCAGCAGCCCTCAGCGAGACTCCTACAATGAGCAGTTCTTC.

This clone has at least ten counts. The rearrangement links TRBV6-1 to TRBJ1-3, with D possibly TRBD1 on 5 matching bases. This CDR3 is 15 amino acids long. Between the trimmed V and J ends, which lost 0 bases and 3 bases, there was a span of 9 bases. From germline, CDR1 is MNHNS and CDR2 SASEGT. The CDR3 protein is CASSEAGRIGNTIYF. The CDR3 DNA reads as TGTGCCAGCAGTGAAGCGGGACGGATTGGAAACACCATATATTTT.

This clone has a single count. The chain recombines TRBV25-1 with TRBJ2-7; 9 bases match TRBD1. Trimming removed 1 base from V and 7 bases from J; junction bases left unmatched: 11. The CDR3 is 16 residues long. Germline CDR1 and CDR2: MGHDK and SYGVNS. CDR3 in amino acids: CASSESDRDRAGEQYF. In DNA, the CDR3 is TGTGCCAGCAGTGAATCGGATCGGGACAGGGCTGGGGAGCAGTACTTC.

V is TRBV30 and J is TRBJ1-4; D is unresolved. The CDR3 has 15 amino acids. Trimming stripped 0 bases from V and 3 bases from J, with 11 bases between. The germline V gene encodes CDR1 GTSNPN and CDR2 SVGIG (reference sequence). The chain's CDR3 is CAWSVRKGSNEKLFF. The CDR3 bases are TGTGCCTGGAGTGTACGGAAAGGGTCTAATGAAAAACTGTTTTTT.

This clone was seen just once. This sequence joins TRBV11-3 and TRBJ2-6; D call uncertain. The CDR3 is made up of 13 amino acids. V dropped 3 bases and J dropped 6 bases, with 6 bases sitting between them. Looked up from germline, CDR1 is SGHNT and CDR2 is YENEEA. The CDR3 reads CASSFDEANVLTF. CDR3 coding DNA: TGTGCCAGCAGCTTTGACGAGGCCAACGTCCTGACTTTC.

The V gene is TRBV7-2, the J gene TRBJ2-3; TRBD2 agrees at 10 bases. J lost 1 base, V lost 5 bases, and 6 bases had no gene match. The germline V gene has CDR1 SGHTA and CDR2 FQGNSA. The CDR3 consists of 16 residues. The CDR3 bases are TGTGCCAGCAGCCTCAGCGGGGGGGCCGGCACAGATACGCAGTATTTT. This gives the protein CASSLSGGAGTDTQYF. The whole variable domain, filled in from reference TRBV7-2 and TRBJ2-3, reads GAGVSQSPSNKVTEKGKDVELRCDPISGHTALYWYRQSLGQGLEFLIYFQGNSAPDKSGLPSDRFSAERTGGSVSTLTIQRTQQEDSAVYLCASSLSGGAGTDTQYFGPGTRLTVL.

The chain couples TRBV18 to TRBJ2-7, with no clear D. Germline CDR1 KGHSH, CDR2 LQKENI. V dropped 3 bases and J dropped 2 bases, with 8 bases sitting between them. This CDR3 spans 13 amino acids. In DNA, the CDR3 is TGTGCCAGCTCACCGGAGAGCCCCTACGAGCAGTACTTC. It translates to CASSPESPYEQYF.

This rearrangement joins TRBV19 to TRBJ1-5; D unresolved. Trimming shortened V by 2 bases and J by 10 bases, and 9 bases separated the two germline ends. In germline, CDR1 is LNHDA, CDR2 SQIVND (reference sequence). The CDR3 sequence is 12 residues long. The CDR3 is CASSIWLAPQHF. The CDR3, as DNA: TGTGCCAGTAGTATATGGTTGGCTCCCCAGCATTTT.

The chain uses TRBV7-9 and TRBJ2-1; D gene unclear. Trimming shortened V by 5 bases and J by 5 bases, and 13 bases separated the two germline ends. The length of the CDR3 is 14 residues. Germline V gives CDR1 SEHNR, CDR2 FQNEAQ (reference sequence). The CDR3 spells CASSQASANNEQFF. CDR3 nucleotide sequence: TGTGCCAGCAGCCAAGCGAGCGCCAACAATGAGCAGTTCTTC.

The gene calls are TRBV15 and TRBJ1-1, with a weak D call TRBD1 (5 bases). The CDR3 totals 12 residues. The germline gives CDR1 LNHNV, CDR2 YYDKDF (reference sequence). Trimming pared 0 bases from V and 11 bases from J, leaving 10 bases between. CDR3 loop: CATSRDGGDAFF. Here the CDR3 DNA reads TGTGCCACCAGCAGAGATGGGGGTGACGCTTTCTTT.